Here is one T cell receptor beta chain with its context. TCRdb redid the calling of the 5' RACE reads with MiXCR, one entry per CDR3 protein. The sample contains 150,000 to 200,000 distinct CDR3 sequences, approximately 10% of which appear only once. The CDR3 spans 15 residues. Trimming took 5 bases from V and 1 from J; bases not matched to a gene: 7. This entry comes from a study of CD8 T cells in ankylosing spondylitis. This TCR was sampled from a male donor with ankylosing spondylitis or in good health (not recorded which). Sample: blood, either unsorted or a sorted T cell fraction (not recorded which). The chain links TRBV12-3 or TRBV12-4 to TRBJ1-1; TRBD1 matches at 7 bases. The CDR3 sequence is CASSLRGGENTEAFF. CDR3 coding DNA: TGTGCCAGCAGTCTCAGAGGGGGCGAGAACACTGAAGCTTTCTTT.